This T cell receptor (beta chain) was documented in a study of T cell responses to AZD1222 COVID-19 vaccine. Study-level findings and limits: Repertoires were collected only later (after the peak T cell response had occurred). Donors were largely white British and mainly female; clonal diversity was possibly underestimated.

The CDR3 covers 12 residues. V was pared by 7 bases and J by 7 bases, with 3 bases of the junction left unmatched. From germline, CDR1 is MDHEN and CDR2 SYDVKM. Some clones are missing from TCRdb's copy, which holds only in-frame ones; the method was immunoSEQ multiplex PCR. Here the sample spans approximately 190,000 clones, under 95% being singletons. A note on this clone: As yet, its antigen is unknown.

The sequence was collected from an adult in good health. The J gene is TRBJ2-3, the V gene TRBV28, with 9 bases lining up with TRBD1. This specimen consisted of peripheral blood, obtained on day 0 of AZD1222 vaccination. The CDR3 spells CASTTGGNTQYF. The CDR3, as DNA: TGTGCCAGCACGACAGGGGGTAATACGCAGTATTTT.